The 28 T cell receptor beta chains below were found in one sample sequenced in a study of T cell changes during pregnancy in multiple sclerosis. Profiled with immunoSEQ multiplex PCR; TCRdb holds only in-frame clones, not every one. The table includes 75,000 to 80,000 clones, just over 90% detected once. The sample in question was peripheral blood, obtained in the second trimester of pregnancy. The receptors were sampled from a female donor in good health, enrolled as a control in a pregnancy study.

The gene calls are TRBV19 and TRBJ1-5; D not resolved. From germline, CDR1 is LNHDA and CDR2 SQIVND (reference sequence). V was pared by 8 bases and J by 0 bases, with 14 bases between. The CDR3 is 15 residues long. The CDR3 here is CASQPGVNSNQPQHF. The CDR3 DNA is TGTGCCAGTCAACCCGGGGTAAATAGCAATCAGCCCCAGCATTTT.

The gene calls are TRBV6-5 and TRBJ1-3; D ambiguous. Germline CDR1 and CDR2: MNHEY and SVGAGI. V shed 0 bases and J shed 4 bases, with 4 bases lying between them. The CDR3 loop spans 13 amino acids. In DNA, the CDR3 is TGTGCCAGCAGTTACTCGAGGGGAAACACCATATATTTT. This sequence encodes CASSYSRGNTIYF.

V and J are TRBV5-6 and TRBJ2-2; D ambiguous. This CDR3 comprises 14 residues. V lost 5 bases, J lost 2 bases, and 10 bases lay in between. Germline V gene data show CDR1 as SGHDT and CDR2 as YYEEEE. The CDR3 DNA follows: TGTGCCAGCAGTCCGAGGCTTAACACCGGGGAGCTGTTTTTT. Translated: CASSPRLNTGELFF.

The sample holds one count of this clone. The chain has TRBV19 and TRBJ1-1; no clear D gene. V lost 1 base and J 3 bases, leaving 15 bases between the germline ends. The CDR3 contains 16 residues. The germline gives CDR1 LNHDA, CDR2 SQIVND (reference sequence). CDR3 sequence: CASSIGLQAGDTEAFF. CDR3 bases: TGTGCCAGTAGTATAGGATTGCAGGCCGGGGACACTGAAGCTTTCTTT.

This clone appeared once. This chain uses TRBV18 with TRBJ2-1; a possible D gene is TRBD1 (5 bases). V lost 0 bases and J lost 7, with 13 bases in between. CDR3 size: 15 residues. In germline, CDR1 is KGHSH, CDR2 LQKENI. The CDR3 DNA reads TGTGCCAGCTCACCACCCAATATCAGGGTAAATGAGCAGTTCTTC. Encoded protein: CASSPPNIRVNEQFF.

The chain recombines TRBV27 with TRBJ2-2, with a possible D match to TRBD1 (6 bases). Germline CDR1 and CDR2: MNHEY and SMNVEV (reference sequence). Trimming took 4 bases from V and 1 from J, leaving 7 bases between them. CDR3 length equals 14 residues. CDR3 sequence: CASSWGQNTGELFF. CDR3 nucleotides: TGTGCCAGCAGTTGGGGACAGAACACCGGGGAGCTGTTTTTT.

The V and J genes are TRBV30 and TRBJ2-7; possible D gene TRBD1, 6 bases. Germline V lookup: CDR1 GTSNPN, CDR2 SVGIG (reference sequence). This CDR3 region has 13 residues. Trimming removed 2 bases at V and 3 bases at J, with 11 bases between. This CDR3 is CAWSLEGGYEQYF. CDR3 DNA: TGTGCCTGGAGTCTCGAAGGGGGCTACGAGCAGTACTTC.

V gene TRBV7-6 combines with J gene TRBJ1-3, with a weak D call TRBD1 (6 bases). Trimming removed 1 base from V and 4 bases from J, with 17 bases in between. This CDR3 has 17 amino acids. Germline lookup yields CDR1 SGHVS and CDR2 FNYEAQ. CDR3 sequence: CASSLGSAGARGNTIYF. The CDR3 coding sequence is TGTGCCAGCAGCTTAGGGTCGGCAGGGGCCCGCGGAAACACCATATATTTT.

CDR3 in amino acids: CASSLQGAPTEAFF. CDR3 sequence (DNA): TGTGCCAGCAGCTTGCAGGGGGCCCCCACTGAAGCTTTCTTT. The rearrangement joins TRBV5-8 to TRBJ1-1; 8 bases are shared with TRBD1. The junction had 3 bases not matched to a gene; V was cut back by 1 base and J by 4 bases. Germline V CDR1 and CDR2: SGHTS, YDEGEE. The CDR3 contains 14 residues. Full variable domain (rest looked up from reference TRBV5-8 and TRBJ1-1): EAGVTQSPTHLIKTRGQQATLRCSPISGHTSVYWYQQALGLGLQFLLWYDEGEERNRGNFPPRFSGRQFPNYSSELNVNALELEDSALYLCASSLQGAPTEAFFGQGTRLTVV.

The V gene is TRBV10-3, the J gene TRBJ1-2; D may be TRBD1 (6 bases). Germline CDR1 and CDR2: ENHRY and SYGVKD. The CDR3 runs to 12 residues. Between the trimmed V and J ends, which lost 7 bases and 4 bases, there was a span of 10 bases. This CDR3 is CAITTGSYGYTF. The CDR3 region has the DNA TGTGCCATCACTACAGGGAGCTATGGCTACACCTTC.

The chain is built from TRBV30 and TRBJ1-1; D is undetermined. CDR3 length: 12 amino acids. The germline CDR1 and CDR2 sequences are GTSNPN and SVGIG (reference sequence). Trimming pared 0 bases from V and 4 bases from J, leaving 6 bases between. The CDR3 here is CAWSVTGTEAFF. The CDR3 DNA follows: TGTGCCTGGAGTGTCACCGGCACTGAAGCTTTCTTT.

This chain joins TRBV2 and TRBJ1-2; unclear D gene. CDR1 SNHLY and CDR2 FYNNEI come from the germline V gene. The CDR3 has 12 amino acids. V lost 5 bases and J 0 bases, leaving 4 bases between the germline ends. In DNA form, the CDR3 reads TGTGCCAGCAGTCCAGCTAACTATGGCTACACCTTC. The encoded protein is CASSPANYGYTF.

The chain combines TRBV9 with TRBJ2-2; TRBD1 matches 12 bases. Per the germline V gene, CDR1 is SGDLS and CDR2 is YYNGEE. J lost 4 bases, V lost 2 bases, and 6 bases had no gene match. The CDR3 is 17 amino acids. For the CDR3, the DNA is TGTGCCAGCAGCGTCCCCGGGACAGGGGGCTTCACCGGGGAGCTGTTTTTT. Encoded protein: CASSVPGTGGFTGELFF.

This CDR3 reads CASSDSPDTEAFF. The CDR3, as DNA: TGCGCCAGCAGTGATAGCCCGGACACTGAAGCTTTCTTT. The chain links TRBV10-2 to TRBJ1-1, with D hard to call. The CDR3 loop spans 13 amino acids. In germline, CDR1 is WSHSY, CDR2 SAAADI. V was trimmed by 3 bases and J by 3 bases, leaving 8 bases between them.

This rearrangement joins TRBV11-2 to TRBJ2-7; D may be TRBD1 (6 bases). In germline, CDR1 is SGHAT, CDR2 FQNNGV. V was pared by 5 bases and J by 2 bases, with 13 bases between. This CDR3 comprises 14 residues. The CDR3 sequence: CASSRTEPTYEQYF. The CDR3, as DNA: TGTGCCAGCAGCCGGACAGAACCAACCTACGAGCAGTACTTC. The full variable domain, rest sourced from reference TRBV11-2 and TRBJ2-7, is EAGVAQSPRYKIIEKRQSVAFWCNPISGHATLYWYQQILGQGPKLLIQFQNNGVVDDSQLPKDRFSAERLKGVDSTLKIQPAKLEDSAVYLCASSRTEPTYEQYFGPGTRLTVT.

The genes are TRBV11-1 and TRBJ1-1; D might be TRBD1 (6 bases). V dropped 5 bases and J dropped 7 bases, with 17 bases sitting between them. The germline V gene encodes CDR1 SGHAT and CDR2 FQDESV (reference sequence). This CDR3 region has 14 residues. CDR3 sequence: CASSHPGTRGEAFF. CDR3 coding DNA: TGTGCCAGCAGCCACCCTGGGACACGTGGTGAAGCTTTCTTT.

The J gene is TRBJ2-2, the V gene TRBV6-5, with 10 bases matching TRBD1. With V trimmed by 4 bases and J by 6 bases, 8 bases remained unmatched. The CDR3 contains 16 residues. CDR1 and CDR2 (germline): MNHEY, SVGAGI. The CDR3 DNA follows: TGTGCCAGCAGTTCGTCGGGACAGGGGTTCGCCGGGGAGCTGTTTTTT. Translating gives CASSSSGQGFAGELFF.

The chain has TRBV7-2 and TRBJ1-4; maybe TRBD1 (5 bases). V lost 1 base and J lost 6, with 9 bases in between. CDR3 size: 14 residues. Per germline, CDR1 SGHTA and CDR2 FQGNSA. This chain's CDR3 is CASSLEGVDEKLFF. The CDR3 DNA is TGTGCCAGCAGCTTAGAAGGGGTGGATGAAAAACTGTTTTTT.

This clone was picked up one time. The genes are TRBV19 and TRBJ2-6; 11 nucleotides line up with TRBD1. CDR3 length: 18 amino acids. CDR1 and CDR2 from the germline V gene are LNHDA and SQIVND (reference sequence). V gave up 5 bases and J gave up 0 bases; unmatched junction bases: 6. The CDR3 coding sequence is TGTGCCAGTAGTGATCGGACAGGGGGCTACTCTGGGGCCAACGTCCTGACTTTC. Its protein product is CASSDRTGGYSGANVLTF.

The V gene is TRBV27, the J gene TRBJ1-3; TRBD1 aligns across 11 bases. This CDR3 is 16 amino acids long. Germline loops: CDR1 MNHEY, CDR2 SMNVEV (reference sequence). With 5 bases clipped from V and 2 bases from J, the junction kept 5 bases outside the gene matches. Here the CDR3 DNA reads TGTGCCAGCAGTCCCCGGACAGGGGGCGCTGGAAACACCATATATTTT. Protein: CASSPRTGGAGNTIYF.

The rearrangement joins TRBV19 to TRBJ2-1, with TRBD2 matching 7 bases. Losses at the gene ends were 6 bases for V and 4 bases for J; bases not matched to a gene: 6. CDR3 length equals 14 residues. Germline loops: CDR1 LNHDA, CDR2 SQIVND (reference sequence). The CDR3 coding sequence is TGTGCCAGTAGCTCGACTAGCAGATACAATGAGCAGTTCTTC. Residues: CASSSTSRYNEQFF.

This chain connects TRBV5-1 to TRBJ1-1, with 10 bases fitting TRBD1. Germline-derived CDR1 and CDR2 are SGHRS and YFSETQ. The CDR3 runs to 14 residues. The junction had 2 bases not matched to a gene; V was cut back by 1 base and J by 5 bases. CDR3 nucleotide sequence: TGCGCCAGCAGCTTGAGGGGACAGGGGACTGAAGCTTTCTTT. Amino acid sequence: CASSLRGQGTEAFF.

The chain carries TRBV5-1 and TRBJ2-3, with D possibly being TRBD2 (6 bases). V dropped 1 base and J dropped 2 bases, with 17 bases sitting between them. CDR1 is SGHRS and CDR2 is YFSETQ in the germline V gene. CDR3 length: 17 amino acids. The CDR3 reads CASSLRVAGTFTDTQYF. The CDR3 nucleotides read TGCGCCAGCAGCTTGAGGGTGGCAGGGACTTTCACAGATACGCAGTATTTT.

The gene calls are TRBV7-2 and TRBJ2-1, with TRBD2 matching 11 bases. Germline lookup yields CDR1 SGHTA and CDR2 FQGNSA. J lost 10 bases, V lost 3 bases, and 11 bases had no gene match. This CDR3 has 16 amino acids. CDR3 sequence (DNA): TGTGCCAGCAGCTTGAGCGGGCTAGCGGGGGGTCGGGAGCAGTTCTTC. Encoded protein: CASSLSGLAGGREQFF.

The CDR3: CATSRDFGQGDTDTQYF. The CDR3 bases are TGTGCCACCAGCAGAGATTTCGGACAGGGTGACACAGATACGCAGTATTTT. The rearrangement links TRBV15 to TRBJ2-3; 8 bases are shared with TRBD1. V lost 0 bases, J lost 2 bases, and 7 bases stayed unmatched. Germline CDR1 LNHNV, CDR2 YYDKDF (reference sequence). This CDR3 region has 17 residues.

The CDR3 is CASSPRSGVSYEQYF. In DNA, the CDR3 is TGTGCCAGCAGCCCAAGATCCGGGGTCTCCTACGAGCAGTACTTC. The V gene is TRBV7-2, the J gene TRBJ2-7; the D gene is possibly TRBD2 (5 bases). With 5 bases removed from V and 0 bases from J, the gap between germline ends came to 14 bases. The CDR3 runs to 15 residues. CDR1 SGHTA and CDR2 FQGNSA come from the germline V gene.

About this clone itself: The germline gene is not matched at one end of the junction; a read error may be the cause. The chain is built from TRBV11-2 and TRBJ1-2; possible D gene TRBD1, 6 bases. Germline lookup yields CDR1 SGHAT and CDR2 FQNNGV. The CDR3 spans 11 residues. CDR3 in DNA: TGTGCCAGCAGCCACGGGGACACCCTTGCCTTC. Amino acids: CASSHGDTLAF.

J is TRBJ1-4 and V is TRBV19; 9 bases fit TRBD1. Germline CDR1 is LNHDA and CDR2 is SQIVND (reference sequence). The CDR3 is 15 residues long. Losses at the gene ends were 4 bases for V and 6 bases for J; bases not matched to a gene: 6. The DNA of the CDR3 is TGTGCCAGTAGTACGGAGCGGACAGGGGATGAAAAACTGTTTTTT. This codes for CASSTERTGDEKLFF.